The 32 T cell receptor beta chains below come from one sample, sequenced in a study of T cell repertoires in aging, cancer and after chemotherapy. Amplification of TCR beta used genomic DNA extracted from peripheral blood. Rearranged V-D-J TRB sequences were amplified with a mixed TRB-A/B primer pool. TCRdb reprocessed the multiplex PCR reads with MiXCR, giving one entry per CDR3 protein. The sample includes around 2,000 distinct CDR3 sequences, roughly a quarter seen only once; the top ten take over 9.5%. Sequencing input: blood. These receptor sequences come from a human donor in good health.

This chain uses TRBV20-1 with TRBJ2-1, with D possibly matching TRBD1 (5 bases). Trimming took 2 bases from V and 9 from J, leaving 11 bases between them. The CDR3 consists of 12 residues. Germline CDR1 DFQATT, CDR2 SNEGSKA (reference sequence). The DNA for the CDR3 is TGCAGTGCTAGAATACAGGAGATTGAGCAGTTCTTC. It is translated as CSARIQEIEQFF.

This clonotype showed up just a few times. CDR3 in amino acids: CASSTKLAGDYGGELFF. The CDR3 nucleotides are TGTGCCAGCAGCACGAAACTAGCGGGGGACTATGGCGGGGAGCTGTTTTTT. The rearrangement joins TRBV14 to TRBJ2-2, with 11 bases fitting TRBD2. V lost 5 bases to trimming and J lost 7 bases; unmatched junction nucleotides: 12. CDR3 size: 17 residues. Germline assignment: CDR1 SGHDN and CDR2 FVKESK.

By sample share, this clonotype is medium-sized. The chain joins TRBV5-5 to TRBJ2-2; D not resolved. The V gene's germline CDR1 is SGHKS and CDR2 YYEKEE (reference sequence). V lost 0 bases and J lost 1, with 7 bases in between. The CDR3 covers 15 residues. The CDR3 region is CASSLDSRNTGELFF. CDR3 coding DNA: TGTGCCAGCAGCTTGGATAGCAGGAACACCGGGGAGCTGTTTTTT. The variable domain in full, completed from reference TRBV5-5 and TRBJ2-2, reads DAGVTQSPTHLIKTRGQQVTLRCSPISGHKSVSWYQQVLGQGPQFIFQYYEKEERGRGNFPDRFSARQFPNYSSELNVNALLLGDSALYLCASSLDSRNTGELFFGEGSRLTVL.

CDR3 loop: CASSYKGPDRTLSYEQYF. The CDR3, as DNA: TGCGCCAGCAGCTACAAGGGTCCGGACAGGACACTCTCCTACGAGCAGTACTTC. V usage is TRBV5-1 and J usage is TRBJ2-7, with 7 nucleotides matching TRBD1. Germline CDR1 and CDR2: SGHRS and YFSETQ. The V and J ends lost 3 bases and 0 bases, in that order; junction bases with no gene match: 15. The length of the CDR3 is 18 residues.

As to this clonotype: A much larger clone sits a single nucleotide away, making a read error possible. The chain recombines TRBV30 with TRBJ1-1; TRBD1 might be the D (5 bases). Trimming stripped 2 bases from V and 1 base from J, with 11 bases between. CDR1 and CDR2 (germline): GTSNPN, SVGIG (reference sequence). This CDR3 has 14 residues. The CDR3 sequence: CAWSRGLKNTEAFF. The CDR3, as DNA: TGTGCCTGGAGTAGGGGACTTAAGAACACTGAAGCTTTCTTT.

The chain links TRBV28 to TRBJ2-3; 10 bases are a match to TRBD2. The length of the CDR3 is 18 residues. V was pared by 7 bases and J by 0 bases, with 13 bases of the junction left unmatched. In germline, CDR1 is MDHEN, CDR2 SYDVKM. As DNA, the CDR3 is TGTGCCAGCAAGGGTTTAGCGGGGGGTAAGAATAGCACAGATACGCAGTATTTT. Translation: CASKGLAGGKNSTDTQYF.

This clonotype was counted only a few times. The V call is TRBV5-4, the J call TRBJ1-2; D possibly corresponds to TRBD1 (6 bases). V was cut by 2 bases and J by 5 bases, with 16 bases left in between. CDR1 SGHNT and CDR2 YYREEE come from the germline V gene (reference sequence). This CDR3 is built from 15 residues. In DNA form, the CDR3 reads TGTGCCAGCAGCTTACCGACAGGAGATAGTTATGGCTACACCTTC. It translates to CASSLPTGDSYGYTF.

This clonotype is judged medium-sized (0.01 to 0.1%). This chain joins TRBV12-3 or TRBV12-4 and TRBJ2-2, with a tentative D call TRBD2 (5 bases). Trimming removed 6 bases from V and 3 bases from J, with 11 bases in between. This CDR3 has 14 amino acids. This CDR3 reads CASRNRGYTGELFF. In nucleotides, the CDR3 is TGTGCCAGCAGAAATCGAGGGTACACCGGGGAGCTGTTTTTT.

This clonotype is judged large. This chain uses TRBV19 with TRBJ2-5, with D possibly being TRBD2 (7 bases). Trimming removed 6 bases at V and 5 bases at J, with 10 bases between. CDR3 size: 12 residues. Germline V gene sequence: CDR1 LNHDA, CDR2 SQIVND (reference sequence). The CDR3 coding sequence is TGTGCCAGTAGCGGGGGGCGGGAGACCCAGTACTTC. Amino acid sequence: CASSGGRETQYF.

This sequence joins TRBV5-1 and TRBJ2-2, with 10 positions matching TRBD1. V dropped 4 bases and J dropped 2; count of bases not matched to a gene: 11. The CDR3 sequence is 18 residues long. Germline V CDR1 and CDR2: SGHRS, YFSETQ. The CDR3, as DNA: TGCGCCAGCAGCCCCTCTGGGACAGGGGAAACTAACACCGGGGAGCTGTTTTTT. Translation gives CASSPSGTGETNTGELFF.

Points on this clonotype: A much larger clonotype is one base distant, so this may be a read error. This chain joins TRBV5-4 and TRBJ2-7; 7 bases fit TRBD1. Germline CDR1 is SGHNT and CDR2 is YYREEE (reference sequence). V lost 3 bases, J lost 6 bases, and 6 bases stayed unmatched. This CDR3 has 13 amino acids. The CDR3 coding sequence is TGTGCCAGCAGCTATGACAGGGACGCCGAGCAGTACTTC. Its protein is CASSYDRDAEQYF.

In this sample, this clonotype is medium-sized. This chain links TRBV19 with TRBJ1-5, with TRBD1 matching 7 bases. V shed 8 bases and J 4 bases; nucleotides not matched to a gene: 8. CDR3 length: 14 residues. Germline-derived CDR1 and CDR2 are LNHDA and SQIVND (reference sequence). The CDR3 protein is CASRRLTGNQPQHF. CDR3 bases: TGTGCCAGTCGACGGTTGACAGGGAATCAGCCCCAGCATTTT.

A few counts support this clonotype. The rearrangement joins TRBV7-6 to TRBJ2-1, with unresolved D. This CDR3 has 13 residues. Germline-derived CDR1 and CDR2 are SGHVS and FNYEAQ. The ends were cut back, 5 bases at V and 5 bases at J, with 10 bases in the middle. The CDR3 sequence: CASSRWLNNEQFF. CDR3 in DNA: TGTGCCAGCAGCAGGTGGCTAAACAATGAGCAGTTCTTC.

There are a few counts of this clonotype. The gene calls are TRBV18 and TRBJ2-1; D is perhaps TRBD2 (5 bases). CDR1 is KGHSH and CDR2 is LQKENI in the germline V gene. V lost 2 bases to trimming and J lost 9 bases, with 11 bases between them. This CDR3 region has 13 residues. CDR3 nucleotides: TGTGCCAGCTCACCAGGAGCGGATATTGAGCAGTTCTTC. Encoded protein: CASSPGADIEQFF.

In this sample, this clonotype is medium-sized. This sequence joins TRBV5-6 and TRBJ2-5; D gene ambiguous. V was shortened by 0 bases and J by 7 bases, with 7 bases between the two germline ends. CDR1 is SGHDT, CDR2 YYEEEE, per germline. The CDR3 consists of 12 residues. CDR3 amino acids: CASSLESATQYF. The CDR3 nucleotides read TGTGCCAGCAGCTTGGAATCGGCGACCCAGTACTTC.

CDR3 loop: CASSLDSGLGRTEAFF. CDR3 in DNA: TGCGCCAGCAGCTTGGATAGCGGGCTGGGGCGAACTGAAGCTTTCTTT. This sequence joins TRBV5-1 and TRBJ1-1; possible D gene TRBD1, 5 bases. The CDR3 loop spans 16 amino acids. V lost 0 bases and J lost 5, with 17 bases in between. CDR1 and CDR2 (germline): SGHRS, YFSETQ. The full variable domain, completed using reference TRBV5-1 and TRBJ1-1, is KAGVTQTPRYLIKTRGQQVTLSCSPISGHRSVSWYQQTPGQGLQFLFEYFSETQRNKGNFPGRFSGRQFSNSRSEMNVSTLELGDSALYLCASSLDSGLGRTEAFFGQGTRLTVV.

Sample share makes this clonotype medium-sized. The gene calls are TRBV19 and TRBJ2-7; no definite D call. Trimming shortened V by 1 base and J by 2 bases, and 18 bases separated the two germline ends. Germline-derived CDR1 and CDR2 are LNHDA and SQIVND (reference sequence). This CDR3 contains 17 residues. Here the CDR3 DNA reads TGTGCCAGTAGTATAGGACCCCCGGCCGCTCGACCCTACGAGCAGTACTTC. It specifies CASSIGPPAARPYEQYF.

By share, this clonotype ranks as medium-sized (0.01 to 0.1%). The V and J genes are TRBV19 and TRBJ2-7; TRBD1 might be the D (5 bases). This CDR3 has 13 residues. Deletions cut 4 bases from V and 0 bases from J, with 7 bases between. The germline V gene encodes CDR1 LNHDA and CDR2 SQIVND (reference sequence). The CDR3: CASSRGYSYEQYF. Here the CDR3 DNA reads TGTGCCAGTAGTAGGGGCTACTCCTACGAGCAGTACTTC.

Judged by abundance, this clonotype is medium-sized. The V and J genes are TRBV5-4 and TRBJ2-7; 12 nucleotides align to TRBD1. Germline lookup yields CDR1 SGHNT and CDR2 YYREEE (reference sequence). Germline trimming cut 0 bases from V and 6 bases from J; bases unmatched to any gene: 1. This CDR3 spans 14 amino acids. CDR3 loop: CASSLGDRGREQYF. The CDR3 DNA sequence: TGTGCCAGCAGCTTGGGGGACAGGGGGCGCGAGCAGTACTTC.

The chain links TRBV5-1 to TRBJ2-7; 8 bases map to TRBD2. There are 15 residues in the CDR3. V was clipped by 4 bases and J by 4 bases; unmatched bases: 10. Germline CDR1 and CDR2: SGHRS and YFSETQ. In nucleotides, the CDR3 is TGCGCCAGCAGCATCCAAGCGGGGGCTACATACGAGCAGTACTTC. Its translation is CASSIQAGATYEQYF.

This chain uses TRBV6-6 with TRBJ2-1, with 11 positions matching TRBD1. This CDR3 region has 13 residues. From germline, CDR1 is MNHNY and CDR2 SVGAGI (reference sequence). V was pared by 5 bases and J by 9 bases, with 3 bases of the junction left unmatched. The CDR3 DNA sequence: TGTGCCAGCAGTCGGGACAGGGGGGGTGAGCAGTTCTTC. Its translation: CASSRDRGGEQFF.

This clonotype counts as medium-sized (0.01 to 0.1%). The chain joins TRBV19 to TRBJ1-1; 8 positions agree with TRBD1. Losses at the gene ends were 5 bases for V and 6 bases for J; bases not matched to a gene: 8. The CDR3 covers 14 residues. Germline CDR1 is LNHDA and CDR2 is SQIVND (reference sequence). The chain's CDR3 is CASSAPVQGAEAFF. CDR3 in DNA: TGTGCCAGTAGTGCCCCCGTACAGGGGGCTGAAGCTTTCTTT. Using reference TRBV19 and TRBJ1-1 for the parts outside the CDR3, the full variable domain is DGGITQSPKYLFRKEGQNVTLSCEQNLNHDAMYWYRQDPGQGLRLIYYSQIVNDFQKGDIAEGYSVSREKKESFPLTVTSAQKNPTAFYLCASSAPVQGAEAFFGQGTRLTVV.

The chain has TRBV7-2 and TRBJ2-1, with D uncertain. This CDR3 spans 15 amino acids. V was shortened by 1 base and J by 1 base, with 8 bases between the two germline ends. Per germline, CDR1 SGHTA and CDR2 FQGNSA. CDR3 region: CASSLDPGSYNEQFF. CDR3 sequence (DNA): TGTGCCAGCAGCTTAGATCCGGGTTCCTACAATGAGCAGTTCTTC.

This clonotype was seen more than once but under ten times. The V gene is TRBV12-3 or TRBV12-4, the J gene TRBJ2-7, with D possibly TRBD1 on 5 matching bases. This CDR3 comprises 14 residues. Trimming removed 6 bases from V and 3 bases from J, with 15 bases in between. CDR3 amino acids: CASSSRVLVYEQYF. The CDR3 DNA sequence: TGTGCCAGCAGCAGCAGGGTTCTGGTCTACGAGCAGTACTTC.

The V gene is TRBV20-1, the J gene TRBJ2-1, with 8 bases aligning to TRBD2. Trimming at V came to 5 bases and at J to 4 bases, leaving 7 bases not matched to a gene. Germline values: CDR1 DFQATT, CDR2 SNEGSKA (reference sequence). The CDR3 totals 14 residues. CDR3 sequence: CSASAGGRYNEQFF. CDR3 coding DNA: TGCAGTGCTTCGGCGGGGGGACGTTACAATGAGCAGTTCTTC.

The J gene is TRBJ2-5, the V gene TRBV5-6; 11 bases match TRBD1. Unmatched junction bases numbered 7, after V lost 4 bases and J lost 5 bases. Germline lookup yields CDR1 SGHDT and CDR2 YYEEEE. The CDR3 is 15 residues long. The CDR3 nucleotides read TGTGCCAGCAGCAGGGGACAGGGGGGACGGGAGACCCAGTACTTC. Protein: CASSRGQGGRETQYF.

V usage is TRBV18 and J usage is TRBJ2-3; 14 bases fit TRBD2. J was trimmed by 2 bases and V by 8 bases; bases with no gene match: 12. The germline V gene has CDR1 KGHSH and CDR2 LQKENI. This CDR3 has 18 residues. The CDR3 DNA is TGTGCCAGCAGCTTGGGGACTAGCGGGGGCGCAAACACAGATACGCAGTATTTT. This sequence encodes CASSLGTSGGANTDTQYF. The complete variable domain, with remaining parts taken from reference TRBV18 and TRBJ2-3, reads NAGVMQNPRHLVRRRGQEARLRCSPMKGHSHVYWYRQLPEEGLKFMVYLQKENIIDESGMPKERFSAEFPKEGPSILRIQQVVRGDSAAYFCASSLGTSGGANTDTQYFGPGTRLTVL.

This clonotype is termed medium-sized (0.01 to 0.1%). The chain joins TRBV29-1 to TRBJ2-7; a possible D gene is TRBD2 (7 bases). This CDR3 is 12 amino acids long. V was cut by 4 bases and J by 3 bases, with 10 bases left in between. Looked up from germline, CDR1 is SQVTM and CDR2 is ANQGSEA. The CDR3 protein is CSVGGGGYEQYF. For the CDR3, the DNA is TGCAGCGTTGGGGGAGGGGGCTACGAGCAGTACTTC.

This clonotype was detected a few times. This chain joins TRBV7-2 and TRBJ2-1; 7 bases are shared with TRBD1. CDR3 length: 15 amino acids. Germline V CDR1 and CDR2: SGHTA, FQGNSA. The J segment lost 7 bases and the V segment lost 5 bases, leaving 11 bases of the junction unmatched. The CDR3 bases are TGTGCCAGCAGCGGAAGGACAGGATTTAGGAATGAGCAGTTCTTC. Translated: CASSGRTGFRNEQFF.

To note about this clonotype: One base away lies a much larger clone, so this may be a sequencing read error. The chain joins TRBV5-6 to TRBJ2-5, with D uncertain. From germline, CDR1 is SGHDT and CDR2 YYEEEE. The V gene lost 2 bases and the J gene lost 2 bases, with 1 base spanning the gap. This CDR3 region has 11 residues. CDR3 sequence: CASSLQETQYF. CDR3 in DNA: TGTGCCAGCAGCTTACAAGAGACCCAGTACTTC. Looking up the rest from reference TRBV5-6 and TRBJ2-5 gives the full variable domain: DAGVTQSPTHLIKTRGQQVTLRCSPKSGHDTVSWYQQALGQGPQFIFQYYEEEERQRGNFPDRFSGHQFPNYSSELNVNALLLGDSALYLCASSLQETQYFGPGTRLLVL.

Sample share makes this clonotype medium-sized. The CDR3 region is CASSFPGSSGANVLTF. CDR3 bases: TGTGCCAGCAGCTTTCCGGGAAGCTCTGGGGCCAACGTCCTGACTTTC. The chain is built from TRBV5-4 and TRBJ2-6, with D possibly matching TRBD2 (5 bases). The length of the CDR3 is 16 residues. CDR1 and CDR2 from the germline V gene are SGHNT and YYREEE (reference sequence). V shed 2 bases and J shed 0 bases, with 9 bases lying between them.

A few counts support this clonotype. The V and J genes are TRBV7-2 and TRBJ2-3; D ambiguous. The germline V gene encodes CDR1 SGHTA and CDR2 FQGNSA. The CDR3 covers 14 residues. V gave up 0 bases and J gave up 2 bases, with 6 bases separating them. The CDR3 bases are TGTGCCAGCAGCTTAGCGAAGTCCACAGATACGCAGTATTTT. Protein sequence: CASSLAKSTDTQYF. The full variable domain, rest sourced from reference TRBV7-2 and TRBJ2-3, is GAGVSQSPSNKVTEKGKDVELRCDPISGHTALYWYRQSLGQGLEFLIYFQGNSAPDKSGLPSDRFSAERTGGSVSTLTIQRTQQEDSAVYLCASSLAKSTDTQYFGPGTRLTVL.